This entry lists 28 T cell receptor beta chains sequenced from one sample in a study of shared clonotypes between healthy human individuals (dated by TCRdb to 2018 to 2020). Library generation was performed with the immunoSEQ multiplex PCR assay. Not all clones reach the TCRdb copy of this immuneACCESS table, which keeps in-frame sequences only. Checked studies attribute under half of the gap to unresolved V genes and leave the rest unexplained. The sample profile shows 2,500,000 or so clones; less than 95% of them were found once. Of the sample, 0.3% to 0.45% falls within the top ten clones. Sequences were obtained from naive CD4+ T cells from PBMCs. In the paper's terms, the cell subset or site label means: CD45RA+ positively selected. All receptors come from a man aged 18 to 35 in good health. Some clones in this sample may be carry-over from other donors' samples.

CDR3 loop: CASSGAGGLPTDTQYF. DNA for the CDR3: TGCGCCAGCAGTGGGGCGGGAGGCCTACCCACAGATACGCAGTATTTT. The chain uses TRBV10-1 and TRBJ2-3; 8 bases fit TRBD2. V was pared by 4 bases and J by 2 bases, with 8 bases of the junction left unmatched. The germline V gene has CDR1 WNHNN and CDR2 SYGVQD (reference sequence). This CDR3 region has 16 residues.

V usage is TRBV5-1 and J usage is TRBJ2-1; 9 bases fit TRBD2. CDR3 length equals 15 residues. V was clipped by 4 bases and J by 9 bases; unmatched bases: 11. CDR1 is SGHRS, CDR2 YFSETQ, per germline. CDR3 in DNA: TGCGCCAGCAGCCTGCCAGCGGGAGGAAGCGGTGAGCAGTTCTTC. This encodes CASSLPAGGSGEQFF.

The V call is TRBV7-9, the J call TRBJ1-2; 7 positions match TRBD1. Germline trimming cut 1 base from V and 8 bases from J; bases unmatched to any gene: 10. CDR3 length equals 15 residues. From germline, CDR1 is SEHNR and CDR2 FQNEAQ (reference sequence). The CDR3 DNA reads as TGTGCCAGCAGCTTAGAAGAGGGGGCGAGGGAGGGCTACACCTTC. Translation: CASSLEEGAREGYTF.

This rearrangement joins TRBV5-1 to TRBJ2-3; D gene unclear. The CDR3 loop spans 13 amino acids. Trimming shortened V by 0 bases and J by 10 bases, and 12 bases separated the two germline ends. The germline V gene encodes CDR1 SGHRS and CDR2 YFSETQ. CDR3 nucleotide sequence: TGCGCCAGCAGCTTGGAAGGTCAGGTGGCGCAGTATTTT. It is translated as CASSLEGQVAQYF.

The rearrangement joins TRBV27 to TRBJ2-6, with D tentatively TRBD2 (7 bases). Trimming cost V 0 bases and J 3 bases, with 12 bases left between them. CDR3 length: 17 residues. CDR1 is MNHEY and CDR2 is SMNVEV in the germline V gene (reference sequence). CDR3 amino acids: CASSLSGGLGGANVLTF. CDR3 sequence (DNA): TGTGCCAGCAGTTTATCCGGGGGGCTCGGTGGGGCCAACGTCCTGACTTTC.

The chain links TRBV7-9 to TRBJ2-1; TRBD2 aligns across 11 bases. CDR1 and CDR2 (germline): SEHNR, FQNEAQ (reference sequence). The CDR3 spans 15 residues. After removal of 5 bases from V and 3 bases from J, the junction contained 3 bases not matched to a gene. CDR3 sequence reads: CASSPGLADYNEQFF. CDR3 bases: TGTGCCAGCAGCCCGGGACTAGCGGACTACAATGAGCAGTTCTTC.

The V and J genes are TRBV29-1 and TRBJ2-6, with 9 bases that match TRBD1. Germline CDR1 is SQVTM and CDR2 is ANQGSEA. V trimming: 6 bases; J trimming: 2 bases; junction bases outside the gene matches: 11. The CDR3 is 17 residues long. CDR3 region: CSVHGGQGHAGANVLTF. CDR3 DNA sequence: TGCAGCGTCCACGGGGGACAGGGACACGCTGGGGCCAACGTCCTGACTTTC.

The V gene is TRBV5-4, the J gene TRBJ1-2, with D maybe TRBD1 (5 bases). The CDR3 is 14 amino acids. Trimming removed 0 bases from V and 6 bases from J, with 12 bases in between. The germline CDR1 and CDR2 sequences are SGHNT and YYREEE (reference sequence). The CDR3 loop is CASSLDQGLDGYTF. The CDR3 coding sequence is TGTGCCAGCAGCTTGGATCAGGGACTGGATGGCTACACCTTC.

The chain recombines TRBV29-1 with TRBJ1-1, with a weak D call TRBD1 (5 bases). The CDR3 covers 15 residues. Germline values: CDR1 SQVTM, CDR2 ANQGSEA. The V end lost 7 bases, the J end lost 3 bases, and 21 bases lay between the germline ends. CDR3 residues: CSAKLTVKGDTEAFF. As DNA, the CDR3 is TGCAGCGCAAAACTGACAGTAAAGGGAGACACTGAAGCTTTCTTT.

This rearrangement joins TRBV19 to TRBJ2-1; D is tentatively TRBD1 or TRBD2 (5 bases each). The germline gives CDR1 LNHDA, CDR2 SQIVND (reference sequence). Trimming removed 5 bases from V and 4 bases from J, with 12 bases in between. The CDR3 is 14 residues long. This chain's CDR3 is CASSPTGTYNEQFF. DNA for the CDR3: TGTGCCAGTAGTCCCACCGGGACGTACAATGAGCAGTTCTTC.

The rearrangement links TRBV10-2 to TRBJ2-1, with 9 bases that match TRBD1. With V trimmed by 7 bases and J by 10 bases, 8 bases remained unmatched. CDR1 and CDR2 from the germline V gene are WSHSY and SAAADI. The CDR3 sequence is 13 residues long. The CDR3 is CASNRDRAGEQFF. The CDR3 bases are TGCGCCAGCAACCGGGACAGGGCAGGAGAGCAGTTCTTC.

The chain employs TRBV5-1 and TRBJ2-3; 8 nucleotides match TRBD1. Germline V CDR1 and CDR2: SGHRS, YFSETQ. This CDR3 is built from 15 residues. J was trimmed by 0 bases and V by 5 bases; bases with no gene match: 5. The CDR3 DNA is TGCGCCAGCAGATCAGGGGGCTCTAGCACAGATACGCAGTATTTT. Its translation is CASRSGGSSTDTQYF.

This clone was observed a few times. The rearrangement joins TRBV29-1 to TRBJ1-1; D is possibly TRBD1 (6 bases). Trimming left V 7 bases short and J 0 bases short, with 12 bases between. Germline loops: CDR1 SQVTM, CDR2 ANQGSEA. The CDR3 is made up of 13 amino acids. Here the CDR3 DNA reads TGCAGCGCTCGGACAGCTTTGAACACTGAAGCTTTCTTT. This translates into CSARTALNTEAFF.

The chain has TRBV6-6 and TRBJ2-2; unclear D gene. In germline, CDR1 is MNHNY, CDR2 SVGAGI (reference sequence). The V and J ends lost 8 bases and 0 bases respectively, with 13 bases between them. The CDR3 extends over 15 amino acids. CDR3 protein: CASRKIQPNTGELFF. The CDR3 bases are TGTGCCAGCCGCAAGATCCAACCGAACACCGGGGAGCTGTTTTTT.

The rearrangement links TRBV7-2 to TRBJ2-3, with TRBD1 identical over 8 bases. CDR1 and CDR2 from the germline V gene are SGHTA and FQGNSA. The length of the CDR3 is 14 residues. With V trimmed by 5 bases and J by 2 bases, 3 bases remained unmatched. The CDR3, as DNA: TGTGCCAGCAGCCAGGGACAGGTCACAGATACGCAGTATTTT. This sequence encodes CASSQGQVTDTQYF.

The chain links TRBV7-3 to TRBJ2-1; 7 bases fit TRBD1. The length of the CDR3 is 13 residues. Germline CDR1 reads SGHTA; CDR2 reads FQGTGA. The junction had 7 bases not matched to a gene; V was cut back by 5 bases and J by 9 bases. The CDR3 sequence: CASSLDREGEQFF. The CDR3 DNA is TGTGCCAGCAGCCTCGACAGGGAAGGTGAGCAGTTCTTC.

As DNA, the CDR3 is TGTGCCAAATGGCTCCGCTCGGTACAAGAGACCCAGTACTTC. Amino acid sequence: CAKWLRSVQETQYF. The chain links TRBV6-1 to TRBJ2-5, with D uncertain. The V end was cut by 10 bases, the J end by 2 bases, with 17 bases between. CDR1 is MNHNS and CDR2 is SASEGT in the germline V gene. The CDR3 is made up of 14 amino acids.

Details on this clone: Additional DNA sequences in this sample encode the identical CDR3. The rearrangement joins TRBV28 to TRBJ1-5; weak D call: TRBD1 (6 bases). The germline CDR1 and CDR2 sequences are MDHEN and SYDVKM. The V end lost 4 bases, the J end lost 5 bases, and 6 bases lay between the germline ends. The CDR3 runs to 12 residues. Here the CDR3 reads CASSSGDQPQHF. CDR3 nucleotides: TGTGCCAGCAGTTCAGGGGATCAGCCCCAGCATTTT.

This chain connects TRBV30 to TRBJ2-5; perhaps TRBD2 as D (7 bases). The V gene lost 4 bases and the J gene lost 0 bases, with 9 bases spanning the gap. Germline CDR1 is GTSNPN and CDR2 is SVGIG (reference sequence). The CDR3 spans 13 residues. DNA of the CDR3: TGTGCCTGGAAGGGGGGGTACCAAGAGACCCAGTACTTC. Translating it yields CAWKGGYQETQYF. Supplemented by reference TRBV30 and TRBJ2-5, the full variable domain reads SQTIHQWPATLVQPVGSPLSLECTVEGTSNPNLYWYRQAAGRGLQLLFYSVGIGQISSEVPQNLSASRPQDRQFILSSKKLLLSDSGFYLCAWKGGYQETQYFGPGTRLLVL.

This CDR3 reads CASRKGGAVQPQHF. The CDR3 DNA follows: TGTGCCAGCAGAAAGGGGGGGGCGGTTCAGCCCCAGCATTTT. The J gene is TRBJ1-5, the V gene TRBV2, with D perhaps matching TRBD1 (6 bases). Trimming took off 6 bases at V and 6 bases at J, with 15 bases between the two ends. The germline V gene has CDR1 SNHLY and CDR2 FYNNEI. CDR3 length equals 14 residues.

The chain links TRBV19 to TRBJ1-4; TRBD1 might be the D (5 bases). CDR1 is LNHDA and CDR2 is SQIVND in the germline V gene (reference sequence). The CDR3 is 15 residues long. V gave up 5 bases and J gave up 8 bases, with 18 bases separating them. The CDR3 is CASSLETLGREKLFF. The CDR3 coding sequence is TGTGCCAGTAGTCTCGAGACTCTGGGACGGGAAAAACTGTTTTTT.

This rearrangement joins TRBV5-4 to TRBJ2-1, with 13 bases matching TRBD2. The junction had 10 bases not matched to a gene; V was cut back by 4 bases and J by 9 bases. The germline V gene has CDR1 SGHNT and CDR2 YYREEE (reference sequence). CDR3 size: 16 residues. The CDR3 reads CASSRTSGRAWGEQFF. The CDR3 DNA reads TGTGCCAGCAGCAGAACTAGCGGGAGGGCCTGGGGTGAGCAGTTCTTC.

Concerning this clone itself: This same CDR3 is encoded by further DNA sequences in the sample. The chain joins TRBV6-1 to TRBJ2-7; 7 bases map to TRBD2. Germline trimming cut 1 base from V and 0 bases from J; bases unmatched to any gene: 0. Germline V gene lookup returns CDR1 MNHNS and CDR2 SASEGT. The CDR3 extends over 14 amino acids. DNA for the CDR3: TGTGCCAGCAGTGAAGGGGGGGGCTCCTACGAGCAGTACTTC. Protein product: CASSEGGGSYEQYF.

The rearrangement links TRBV5-1 to TRBJ1-1; D remains unclear. The germline V gene has CDR1 SGHRS and CDR2 YFSETQ. The CDR3 is made up of 15 amino acids. The V and J ends lost 0 bases and 3 bases respectively, with 12 bases between them. The chain's CDR3 is CASSLEARLDTEAFF. The DNA of the CDR3 is TGCGCCAGCAGCTTGGAGGCCAGGCTGGACACTGAAGCTTTCTTT.

The chain has TRBV27 and TRBJ2-7; 8 bases agree with TRBD2. There are 16 residues in the CDR3. In germline, CDR1 is MNHEY, CDR2 SMNVEV (reference sequence). V gave up 6 bases and J gave up 2 bases; unmatched junction bases: 12. For the CDR3, the DNA is TGTGCCAGCAGAATTCGGGGGGGGGCGTCCCCCTACGAGCAGTACTTC. Its protein product is CASRIRGGASPYEQYF.

The chain couples TRBV7-6 to TRBJ2-3; 7 bases line up with TRBD2. V lost 1 base to trimming and J lost 3 bases; unmatched junction nucleotides: 7. Germline CDR1 is SGHVS and CDR2 is FNYEAQ. There are 16 residues in the CDR3. The CDR3 reads CASSLVAGEGTDTQYF. The DNA of the CDR3 is TGTGCCAGCAGCTTAGTCGCGGGAGAGGGGACAGATACGCAGTATTTT.

The chain combines TRBV2 with TRBJ2-7; 8 bases are a match to TRBD1. Per germline, CDR1 SNHLY and CDR2 FYNNEI. Trimming removed 2 bases from V and 6 bases from J; junction bases left unmatched: 6. This CDR3 has 14 amino acids. DNA of the CDR3: TGTGCCAGCAGTGAAACCCGGACAGGGACCGAGCAGTACTTC. Its translation: CASSETRTGTEQYF.

The genes are TRBV15 and TRBJ2-1; TRBD1 agrees at 9 bases. The germline V gene has CDR1 LNHNV and CDR2 YYDKDF (reference sequence). The CDR3 totals 16 residues. V lost 0 bases and J lost 8; bases outside the gene matches: 8. DNA of the CDR3: TGTGCCACCAGCAGAGAGGACAGGGGATTTCATGATGAGCAGTTCTTC. This encodes CATSREDRGFHDEQFF.